Given below is one TCR beta chain in context. Antigen: not known. V shed 4 bases and J 4 bases; nucleotides not matched to a gene: 12. Germline V gives CDR1 SQVTM, CDR2 ANQGSEA. The CDR3 contains 15 residues. The data were obtained in a study of cytomegalovirus exposure and HLA in healthy donors. Study-level background: Earlier findings included some 120 million unique TCR beta sequences obtained from about 179 million T cells. Notes on the study in general: It has been reported that TCR beta sequences accurately predicted the HLA-A and HLA-B alleles of most subjects. Previously analyzed data showed that most TCR beta V segments were productive at a frequency of about 90% or about 30%.

Amplification used 60 Vbeta primers and 13 Jbeta primers. Libraries were prepared by immunoSEQ multiplex PCR; TCRdb keeps only in-frame clonotypes and omits some of them. The sample holds about 160,000 clones, 60% to 85% seen once. Sequencing was carried out using PBMCs. The V gene is TRBV29-1, the J gene TRBJ1-2; 7 nucleotides align to TRBD1. This TCR derives from a man aged 45 to 65 in good health and CMV-seropositive. CDR3 nucleotides: TGCAGCGTTGTCCTCAGTGGGCAGGGGGGCTATGGCTACACCTTC. Protein: CSVVLSGQGGYGYTF.